These T cell receptor beta chains were read from a single sample in a study of T cell changes during pregnancy in multiple sclerosis. This table comes from immunoSEQ multiplex PCR, and its TCRdb copy is limited to in-frame clones, with some not included. The sample includes 30,000 to 50,000 clones, approximately 90% of them seen just once. This specimen consisted of CD4+ T cells from peripheral blood mononuclear cells, obtained in the first trimester of pregnancy. These receptors all come from a female donor in good health, enrolled as a control in a pregnancy study. CDR3s include the opening cysteine and the closing phenylalanine or tryptophan. The D gene is left open where the match is weak. The size entry is marked missing in some rows and otherwise reads once, few, many or a size class.

j_gene	abundance	v_gene	len	d_gene	CDR3nt	CDR3aa
TRBJ1-1	-	TRBV9	13	-	TGTGCCAGCAGCGTAGTGGCAGACACTGAAGCTTTCTTT	CASSVVADTEAFF
TRBJ2-7	-	TRBV7-9	14	-	TGTGCCAGCAGCTTAGGGCAGGGTGGATACGAGCAGTACTTC	CASSLGQGGYEQYF
TRBJ2-1	-	TRBV29-1	14	TRBD1	TGCAGCGTCCGCGGGGACAGGGAGGGGAATGAGCAGTTCTTC	CSVRGDREGNEQFF
TRBJ1-1	-	TRBV30	13	-	TGTGCCTGGAGAAAGAGTTTGAACACTGAAGCTTTCTTT	CAWRKSLNTEAFF
TRBJ2-3	-	TRBV4-3	15	TRBD2	TGCGCCAGCAGCCAGCTAGCGGAACTTACAGATACGCAGTATTTT	CASSQLAELTDTQYF
TRBJ1-1	-	TRBV10-3	11	TRBD1	TGTGCCGTGACAGGGGCCTCCGAAGCTTTCTTT	CAVTGASEAFF
TRBJ1-1	-	TRBV10-3	16	TRBD1	TGTGCCATCAGTGATACGTACGGGACAGCGAACACTGAAGCTTTCTTT	CAISDTYGTANTEAFF
TRBJ1-2	-	TRBV19	12	-	TGTGCCACCAAACAGGGCTACTATGGCTACACCTTC	CATKQGYYGYTF
TRBJ1-2	-	TRBV5-4	16	-	TGTGCCAGCAGCTCGATCCTCTTGGGGGCGAGCTATGGCTACACCTTC	CASSSILLGASYGYTF
TRBJ2-2	-	TRBV7-2	14	-	TGTGCCAGCAGGGCAGGGCGAGTGGACGGGGAGCTGTTTTTT	CASRAGRVDGELFF
TRBJ1-2	once	TRBV28	14	-	TGTGCCACCTACAGTTTAGGGACAAACTATGGCTACACCTTC	CATYSLGTNYGYTF
TRBJ2-2	-	TRBV11-3	15	-	TGTGCCAGCAGCCCAGGGGCCTCGAACACCGGGGAGCTGTTTTTT	CASSPGASNTGELFF
TRBJ1-5	-	TRBV28	14	-	TGTGCCAGCACTCAGGGTTTAGGCAATCAGCCCCAGCATTTT	CASTQGLGNQPQHF
TRBJ1-5	-	TRBV5-6	14	-	TGTGCCAGCAGCCGATCTACGGGGAATCAGCCCCAGCATTTT	CASSRSTGNQPQHF
TRBJ2-7	-	TRBV28	12	-	TGTGCCAGCGAGGGCGGCTCCTACGAGCAGTACTTC	CASEGGSYEQYF
TRBJ1-1	-	TRBV11-3	16	TRBD1	TGTGCCAGCAGCTTAGGCCTAGGGACAGCCAACACTGAAGCTTTCTTT	CASSLGLGTANTEAFF
TRBJ1-1	-	TRBV7-3	12	-	TGTGCCAGCAGCTATCTGGGCGCTGAAGCTTTCTTT	CASSYLGAEAFF
TRBJ1-1	-	TRBV4-2	15	TRBD1	TGTGCCAGCGGGCCAACGACGCAGGGGGACACTGAAGCTTTCTTT	CASGPTTQGDTEAFF
TRBJ2-5	-	TRBV9	16	TRBD1	TGTGCCAGCAGCGTAGCGGGGGACAGGGGACGAGAGACCCAGTACTTC	CASSVAGDRGRETQYF
TRBJ1-6	-	TRBV11-1	14	-	TGTGCCAGCAGAGGGGGAACCTATAATTCACCCCTCCACTTT	CASRGGTYNSPLHF
TRBJ1-4	few	TRBV5-1	15	TRBD1	TGCGCCAGCAGCACCGGACAGGGCGAGGTTCGAAAACTGTTTTTT	CASSTGQGEVRKLFF
TRBJ1-5	-	TRBV5-5	17	TRBD1	TGTGCCAGCAGCTTGGGGACAGGGTGGGAGTTCAATCAGCCCCAGCATTTT	CASSLGTGWEFNQPQHF
TRBJ2-3	-	TRBV27	13	-	TGTGCCAGCAGTTTACTAGGCACAGATACGCAGTATTTT	CASSLLGTDTQYF
TRBJ2-1	-	TRBV2	12	-	TGTGCCAGCAGTCTTTCGGGGTATGAGCAGTTCTTC	CASSLSGYEQFF
TRBJ2-1	-	TRBV30	14	TRBD2	TGTGCCTGGGATGCGGGGGGGGCCTCCAATGAGCAGTTCTTC	CAWDAGGASNEQFF
TRBJ2-3	-	TRBV7-9	16	-	TGTGCCAGCAGCTTAGCACTGAGCCTTAGCACAGATACGCAGTATTTT	CASSLALSLSTDTQYF
TRBJ1-1	-	TRBV2	17	TRBD1	TGTGCCAGCAGTCCCGGGACAGGGGGCGATCGGAACACTGAAGCTTTCTTT	CASSPGTGGDRNTEAFF
TRBJ2-2	-	TRBV7-9	16	-	TGTGCCAGCAGCTTAGCCCAGGGTACGAACACCGGGGAGCTGTTTTTT	CASSLAQGTNTGELFF
TRBJ2-7	-	TRBV2	16	-	TGTGCCACCCTCGGGGCAAGGGGGGGGTCCCCCTACGAGCAGTACTTC	CATLGARGGSPYEQYF
TRBJ2-7	-	TRBV12-5	13	-	TGTGCTAGTGGTTTGGGGGACAACTACGAGCAGTACTTC	CASGLGDNYEQYF
TRBJ2-3	-	TRBV29-1	11	-	TGCAGCGTTGACAGGTCAGATACGCAGTATTTT	CSVDRSDTQYF
TRBJ1-4	-	TRBV11-2	15	TRBD1	TGTGCCAGCAGCGCGGGGGACAGGGACTATGAAAAACTGTTTTTT	CASSAGDRDYEKLFF
TRBJ1-2	-	TRBV15	15	TRBD1	TGTGCCACCAGCAGGGGGCAGGGGGACAACTATGGCTACACCTTC	CATSRGQGDNYGYTF
TRBJ2-1	-	TRBV6-6	13	-	TGTGCCAGCTTCTCGGTTGGCTACAATGAGCAGTTCTTC	CASFSVGYNEQFF
TRBJ2-5	-	TRBV2	15	TRBD2	TGTGCCAGCAGTGGATCGGGACTAGGGGTTGGGACCCAGTACTTC	CASSGSGLGVGTQYF
TRBJ2-1	-	TRBV4-3	17	-	TGCGCCAGCAGCCAAGACCCCTGGGGGGTTCGCTACAATGAGCAGTTCTTC	CASSQDPWGVRYNEQFF
TRBJ2-2	-	TRBV5-1	14	-	TGCGCCAGCAGCCCAACACCAGACACCGGGGAGCTGTTTTTT	CASSPTPDTGELFF
TRBJ1-3	-	TRBV11-2	14	-	TGTGCCAGCAGCTTAGGCAGTGCTGGAAACACCATATATTTT	CASSLGSAGNTIYF
TRBJ2-1	few	TRBV10-3	14	-	TGTGCCATCAGTGAACGGGGGACGGGCAATGAGCAGTTCTTC	CAISERGTGNEQFF
TRBJ1-1	-	TRBV19	16	TRBD1	TGTGCCATTCAAAGGGCCGGGACAGGGGGCAACACTGAAGCTTTCTTT	CAIQRAGTGGNTEAFF
TRBJ2-7	-	TRBV2	15	-	TGTGCCAGCAGTGAGTCGGCCGTCAGGGGCTACGAGCAGTACTTC	CASSESAVRGYEQYF
TRBJ2-4	-	TRBV28	14	-	TGTGCCAGCAGTTTGAGCGGGGCCAAAAACATTCAGTACTTC	CASSLSGAKNIQYF
TRBJ1-6	-	TRBV4-1	14	-	TGCGCCAGCAGCCAAGTGCAGAAAAATTCACCCCTCCACTTT	CASSQVQKNSPLHF
TRBJ1-3	-	TRBV28	15	TRBD1	TGTGCCAGCAGTCTGCAGGGGGCAGGAGGAAACACCATATATTTT	CASSLQGAGGNTIYF
TRBJ2-7	-	TRBV30	14	TRBD1	TGTGCCTGGAGGTATCGGGACAGGGAATACGAGCAGTACTTC	CAWRYRDREYEQYF
TRBJ2-2	-	TRBV5-1	15	-	TGCGCCAGCAGCTTGGAGCCAGCTCTAGCGGGGGAGCTGTTTTTT	CASSLEPALAGELFF
TRBJ1-2	-	TRBV5-1	14	-	TGCGCCAGCAGCTTGGGGGACTCGTCCGAAGGCTACACCTTC	CASSLGDSSEGYTF
TRBJ2-7	-	TRBV7-9	15	TRBD2	TGTGCCAGCAGCAATAGCGGGGGCCTATCCTACGAGCAGTACTTC	CASSNSGGLSYEQYF
TRBJ2-2	-	TRBV7-7	13	-	TGTGCTAGCAGCCCCCCGGGGACCGGGGAGCTGTTTTTT	CASSPPGTGELFF
TRBJ1-1	medium-sized	TRBV11-3	14	TRBD1	TGTGCCAGCAGCGCCGGGACAGGGGGGGCTGAAGCTTTCTTT	CASSAGTGGAEAFF
TRBJ2-5	-	TRBV7-2	15	TRBD1	TGTGCCAGCAGCTTAACCAGGGACAGACAAGAGACCCAGTACTTC	CASSLTRDRQETQYF
TRBJ2-1	-	TRBV29-1	12	TRBD1	TGCAGCGTTAGGGACAGGGGTTATGAGCAGTTCTTC	CSVRDRGYEQFF
TRBJ2-7	-	TRBV6-1	12	-	TGTGCCAGCACCATGGACAGCCCAGAGCAGTACTTC	CASTMDSPEQYF
TRBJ2-2	-	TRBV4-1	17	TRBD1	TGCGCCAGCAGCCTACCCGGGACAGGGCGGTCCAACGGGGAGCTGTTTTTT	CASSLPGTGRSNGELFF
TRBJ1-3	-	TRBV4-3	16	-	TGCGCCAGCAGCCCAGCTCTCGGGAGTACTGGAAACACCATATATTTT	CASSPALGSTGNTIYF
TRBJ2-7	-	TRBV6-5	14	TRBD2	TGTGCCAGCGAAAGGGAGCGGGGGGCCTACGAGCAGTACTTC	CASERERGAYEQYF
TRBJ1-3	-	TRBV28	14	-	TGTGCCAGCCTGCGGGGCTTTCGGGGAAACACCATATATTTT	CASLRGFRGNTIYF
TRBJ1-6	-	TRBV4-3	16	TRBD1	TGCGCCAGCAGCCAGTTACAGGGGGCCTATAATTCACCCCTCCACTTT	CASSQLQGAYNSPLHF
TRBJ1-5	-	TRBV5-1	13	-	TGCGCCAGCAGGGTGGCCTTTAATCAGCCCCAGCATTTT	CASRVAFNQPQHF
TRBJ2-7	-	TRBV9	13	TRBD2	TGTGCCAGCAGCGTCGCTCGGGGGGGCATGCAGTACTTC	CASSVARGGMQYF